Listed below are T cell receptor beta chains from one sample, sequenced in a study of blood T cell repertoires in COVID-19. Libraries were prepared by immunoSEQ multiplex PCR; TCRdb keeps only in-frame clonotypes and omits some of them. Among about 500,000 clones listed, roughly 87% were seen once. The material sequenced was peripheral blood. The receptors were gathered from a young man with COVID-19, enrolled during active disease. The CDR3 runs from the conserved cysteine through the conserved F or W. Each record gives: clone size, V gene, CDR3 protein. Expanded clones are given a class, and other clones once, few, many or no size at all.

clone_size: NA
v_call: TRBV5-1
cdr3_aa: CASRGTSGSSYNEQFF

clone_size: NA
v_call: TRBV19
cdr3_aa: CASSEPAQGSEAFF

clone_size: NA
v_call: TRBV11-2
cdr3_aa: CASSFTGLNTEAFF

clone_size: NA
v_call: TRBV2
cdr3_aa: CASSGKVSGGYTF

clone_size: NA
v_call: TRBV14
cdr3_aa: CASSQRSTGHYGYTF

clone_size: NA
v_call: TRBV5-1
cdr3_aa: CASSSGTSGVQETQYF

clone_size: NA
v_call: TRBV5-1
cdr3_aa: CASSPRGGDTQYF

clone_size: NA
v_call: TRBV29-1
cdr3_aa: CSADSGASTDTQYF

clone_size: few
v_call: TRBV5-1
cdr3_aa: CASSPSGGRTGELFF

clone_size: once
v_call: TRBV19
cdr3_aa: CASWTAGELFF

clone_size: NA
v_call: TRBV15
cdr3_aa: CATRPDRVRDGYTF

clone_size: once
v_call: TRBV7-6
cdr3_aa: CASSLGAGGEYEQFF

clone_size: NA
v_call: TRBV3-1/TRBV3-2
cdr3_aa: CASSQDGPRSNTEAFF

clone_size: NA
v_call: TRBV5-4
cdr3_aa: CASSHGQGARNTEAFF

clone_size: NA
v_call: TRBV4-2
cdr3_aa: CASSRSGTSGEETQYF

clone_size: NA
v_call: TRBV29-1
cdr3_aa: CSPTSGSVGTQYF

clone_size: once
v_call: TRBV2
cdr3_aa: CASARTGRADTQYF

clone_size: NA
v_call: TRBV7-6
cdr3_aa: CASSLGQGLNTEAFF

clone_size: NA
v_call: TRBV19
cdr3_aa: CASSIGAGSYNEQFF

clone_size: NA
v_call: TRBV16
cdr3_aa: CASSRRQGRTDTQYF

clone_size: NA
v_call: TRBV10-3
cdr3_aa: CAISVGVAGEKTHEQFF

clone_size: NA
v_call: TRBV3-1/TRBV3-2
cdr3_aa: CASSQAPGQGANGYTF

clone_size: once
v_call: TRBV5-4
cdr3_aa: CASVSAGGYNEQFF

clone_size: NA
v_call: TRBV7-9
cdr3_aa: CASSDTGPTEAFF